This T cell receptor beta chain was retrieved from a study of blood T cell repertoires in COVID-19. In the study overall: From the United States, Italy and Spain came samples of acute and convalescent COVID-19. Sample material is recorded as cDNA or gDNA derived from T cells, B-cell-depleted T cells, or PBMCs.

Per the original data handling: For nucleated cells, counts were estimated from reference gene primer amplification. The assay was immunoSEQ multiplex PCR, and TCRdb's table has in-frame clones only and misses some. V and J calls and clone size are as listed in that table; D and trimming were resolved from the DNA. The profile shows about 210,000 clones, roughly nine tenths of them singletons. The CDR3 has 16 residues. The germline CDR1 and CDR2 sequences are SGHVS and FQNEAQ. V trimming: 3 bases; J trimming: 6 bases; junction bases outside the gene matches: 8. The chain recombines TRBV7-8 with TRBJ2-3; TRBD2 matches 11 bases. Sequenced material: peripheral blood. This TCR derives from a woman in her 70s with acute or convalescent COVID-19. The CDR3 loop is CASSFASGGTRDTQYF. CDR3 DNA: TGTGCCAGCAGCTTCGCTAGCGGGGGGACTCGGGATACGCAGTATTTT.